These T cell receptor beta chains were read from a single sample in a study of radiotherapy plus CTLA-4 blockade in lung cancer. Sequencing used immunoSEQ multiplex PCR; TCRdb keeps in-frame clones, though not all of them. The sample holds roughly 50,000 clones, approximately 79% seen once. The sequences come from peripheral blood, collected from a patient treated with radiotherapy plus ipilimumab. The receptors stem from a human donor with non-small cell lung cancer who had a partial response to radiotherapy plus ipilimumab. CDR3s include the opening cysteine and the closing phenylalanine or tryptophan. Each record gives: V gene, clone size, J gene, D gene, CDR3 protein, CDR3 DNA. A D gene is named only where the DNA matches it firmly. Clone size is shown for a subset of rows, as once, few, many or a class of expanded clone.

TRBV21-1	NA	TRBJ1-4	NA	CAPVRIAGGVFCIF	TGTGCCCCAGTACGAATCGCAGGGGGCGTTTTTTGTATTTTT
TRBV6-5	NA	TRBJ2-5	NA	CASRGAVGETQYF	TGTGCCAGCAGGGGAGCGGTAGGAGAGACCCAGTACTTC
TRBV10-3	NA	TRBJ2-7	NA	CAISPREGEQYF	TGTGCCATCAGCCCCAGGGAAGGGGAGCAGTACTTC
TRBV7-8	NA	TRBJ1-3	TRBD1	CASSLGAGQGSGNTIYF	TGTGCCAGCAGCTTAGGGGCGGGACAGGGTTCTGGAAACACCATATATTTT
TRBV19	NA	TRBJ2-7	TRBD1	CASSIRTGGSYEQYF	TGTGCCAGTAGTATTAGGACAGGGGGCTCCTACGAGCAGTACTTC
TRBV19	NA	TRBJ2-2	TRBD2	CASIGGVVNTGELFF	TGTGCCAGTATCGGGGGGGTTGTGAACACCGGGGAGCTGTTTTTT
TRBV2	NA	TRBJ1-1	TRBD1	CARDRELNTEAFF	TGTGCCCGGGACAGGGAATTGAACACTGAAGCTTTCTTT
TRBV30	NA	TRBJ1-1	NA	CAWARGTEAFF	TGTGCCTGGGCGAGAGGAACCGAAGCTTTCTTT
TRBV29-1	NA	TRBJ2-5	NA	CSVEGGETQYF	TGCAGCGTTGAGGGGGGAGAGACCCAGTACTTC
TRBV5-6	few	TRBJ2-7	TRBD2	CASSILAGGSSYEQYF	TGTGCCAGCAGCATACTAGCGGGGGGGAGCTCCTACGAGCAGTACTTC
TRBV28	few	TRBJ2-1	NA	CASTSSGVPSSYNEQFF	TGTGCCAGCACCTCATCCGGAGTTCCGAGCTCCTACAATGAGCAGTTCTTC
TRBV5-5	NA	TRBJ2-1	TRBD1	CASRPGTGHNEQFF	TGTGCCAGCAGACCCGGGACAGGGCACAATGAGCAGTTCTTC
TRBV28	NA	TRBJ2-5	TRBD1	CASSFPGTGWTQYF	TGTGCCAGCAGTTTCCCCGGGACAGGGTGGACCCAGTACTTC
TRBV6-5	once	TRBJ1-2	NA	CASSYSIQSYNYGYTF	TGTGCCAGCAGTTACTCGATACAGTCGTATAACTATGGCTACACCTTC
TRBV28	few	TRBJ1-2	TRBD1	CASSFRGQGSYGYTF	TGTGCCAGCAGTTTCCGAGGACAGGGTAGCTATGGCTACACCTTC
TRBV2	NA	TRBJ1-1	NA	CASGSGGSTEAFF	TGTGCCAGCGGATCCGGGGGTAGCACTGAAGCTTTCTTT
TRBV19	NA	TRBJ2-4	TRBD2	CASSSLAGLAKNIQYF	TGTGCCAGTAGTAGCCTAGCGGGGTTAGCCAAAAACATTCAGTACTTC
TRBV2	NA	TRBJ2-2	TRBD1	CASSGGPGQGARTGELFF	TGTGCCAGCTCGGGAGGCCCGGGACAGGGGGCGCGTACCGGGGAGCTGTTTTTT
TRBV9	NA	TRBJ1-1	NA	CASSVVGGSGVAFF	TGTGCCAGCAGCGTAGTGGGAGGGTCCGGGGTGGCTTTCTTT
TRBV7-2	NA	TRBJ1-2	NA	CASSLKGTNYGYTF	TGTGCCAGCAGCTTAAAGGGGACTAACTATGGCTACACCTTC
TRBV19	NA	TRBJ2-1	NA	CASSLGVLSYNEQFF	TGTGCCAGTAGTCTGGGAGTCCTCTCCTACAATGAGCAGTTCTTC
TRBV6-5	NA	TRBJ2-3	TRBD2	CASSRTSGGVDTQYF	TGTGCCAGCAGCCGGACTAGCGGGGGGGTAGATACGCAGTATTTT
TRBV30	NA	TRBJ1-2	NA	CAWGAPQRASGYTF	TGTGCCTGGGGTGCCCCTCAGCGGGCTAGTGGCTACACCTTC
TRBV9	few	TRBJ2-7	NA	CASSLGQTSYEQYF	TGTGCCAGCAGCTTGGGACAAACTTCCTACGAGCAGTACTTC
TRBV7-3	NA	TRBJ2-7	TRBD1	CASSLNGQGAYEQYF	TGTGCCAGCAGCTTAAACGGACAGGGGGCCTACGAGCAGTACTTC
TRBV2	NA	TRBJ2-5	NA	CATATSTGETQYF	TGTGCCACCGCGACTTCAACGGGTGAGACCCAGTACTTC
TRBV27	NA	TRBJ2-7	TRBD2	CASSQRGEIEQYF	TGTGCCAGCAGCCAGCGGGGGGAGATCGAGCAGTACTTC